The next 24 T cell receptor beta chains were all read from a single sample in a study of T cells after yellow fever vaccination. TCRdb independently ran MiXCR on the 5' RACE reads; one entry per CDR3 protein. The sample includes approximately 150,000 distinct CDR3 sequences, 7.7% of them seen just once. Material: CD4+ T cells sorted from PBMCs, obtained 5 days after the yellow fever booster vaccination. The origin of the receptors is a man aged 30-40 years who received the YFV17D yellow fever vaccine.

In this sample, this clonotype turned up many times. The rearrangement joins TRBV20-1 to TRBJ2-3; D is undetermined. CDR1 DFQATT and CDR2 SNEGSKA come from the germline V gene (reference sequence). The CDR3 is made up of 15 amino acids. Trimming removed 0 bases at V and 2 bases at J, with 12 bases between. The CDR3 here is CSARDGGKDTDTQYF. In DNA, the CDR3 is TGCAGTGCTAGAGATGGTGGAAAAGACACAGATACGCAGTATTTT.

At least ten counts were recorded for this clonotype. The chain recombines TRBV20-1 with TRBJ2-3; no reliable D call. The germline CDR1 and CDR2 sequences are DFQATT and SNEGSKA (reference sequence). This CDR3 is built from 11 residues. Trimming stripped 6 bases from V and 2 bases from J, with 6 bases between. CDR3 protein: CSADSTDTQYF. In DNA, the CDR3 is TGCAGTGCCGACTCCACAGATACGCAGTATTTT.

This clonotype came up many times. The V call is TRBV7-2, the J call TRBJ2-7; no definite D call. The CDR3 has 15 residues. Germline V lookup: CDR1 SGHTA, CDR2 FQGNSA. V was clipped by 0 bases and J by 7 bases, with 16 bases between them. CDR3 amino acids: CASSLALTSTREQYF. The CDR3 region has the DNA TGTGCCAGCAGCTTAGCACTAACGTCCACCAGGGAGCAGTACTTC.

At least ten counts were recorded for this clonotype. This rearrangement joins TRBV7-9 to TRBJ2-5; 8 bases map to TRBD1. This CDR3 is 13 amino acids long. V lost 6 bases and J lost 3; bases outside the gene matches: 3. Germline V lookup: CDR1 SEHNR, CDR2 FQNEAQ (reference sequence). In nucleotides, the CDR3 is TGTGCCAGCAGGACAGGGGCCGAAGAGACCCAGTACTTC. It specifies CASRTGAEETQYF.

The sample holds many counts of this clonotype. The gene calls are TRBV5-1 and TRBJ2-5, with 10 bases matching TRBD2. Germline lookup yields CDR1 SGHRS and CDR2 YFSETQ. The V gene end was trimmed by 4 bases and the J gene end by 4 bases; junction bases not matched to a gene: 13. The CDR3 sequence is 17 residues long. CDR3 amino acids: CASSLGGLASGRETQYF. In DNA form, the CDR3 reads TGCGCCAGCAGCCTAGGAGGACTCGCTAGCGGGAGAGAGACCCAGTACTTC.

This clonotype was observed many times. The rearrangement uses TRBV24-1 and TRBJ2-1; no reliable D call. CDR1 KGHDR and CDR2 SFDVKD come from the germline V gene. The length of the CDR3 is 12 residues. V was cut by 3 bases and J by 6 bases, with 5 bases left in between. CDR3 DNA sequence: TGTGCCACCAGTGATCCTCTCAATGAGCAGTTCTTC. This gives the protein CATSDPLNEQFF.

In its sample, this clonotype was seen many times. J is TRBJ2-7 and V is TRBV10-1; 9 nucleotides align to TRBD2. Germline values: CDR1 WNHNN, CDR2 SYGVQD (reference sequence). The CDR3 consists of 15 residues. Trimming at V came to 9 bases and at J to 1 base, leaving 10 bases not matched to a gene. This CDR3 reads CASNLTSGRSYEQYF. As DNA, the CDR3 is TGCGCCAGTAACCTGACTAGCGGACGATCCTACGAGCAGTACTTC.

This clonotype was recorded many times. The V call is TRBV6-5, the J call TRBJ2-5; D call uncertain. Germline CDR1 is MNHEY and CDR2 is SVGAGI. Trimming took 2 bases from V and 7 from J, leaving 11 bases between them. The CDR3 runs to 13 residues. The CDR3 DNA sequence: TGTGCCAGCAGTTACCAGGCTTTGGGGACCCAGTACTTC. This translates into CASSYQALGTQYF.

This clonotype was counted many times. The rearrangement uses TRBV21-1 and TRBJ2-4; the table's D call of TRBD1 was not tested on the DNA. TRBV21-1 is annotated as a pseudogene. CDR3 size: 15 residues. CDR3 nucleotide sequence: TGTGCCAGCAGCAACCTACAGGGTCCCAAAAACATTCAGTACTTC. Its protein product is CASSNLQGPKNIQYF.

Many counts were recorded for this clonotype. V usage is TRBV20-1 and J usage is TRBJ2-7; 7 bases align to TRBD1. CDR1 and CDR2 from the germline V gene are DFQATT and SNEGSKA (reference sequence). The CDR3 has 14 amino acids. V gave up 6 bases and J gave up 1 base; unmatched junction bases: 9. The CDR3 is CSARSGTASYEQYF. DNA of the CDR3: TGCAGTGCCCGCTCCGGGACAGCATCCTACGAGCAGTACTTC.

The V call is TRBV10-3, the J call TRBJ2-2, with a tentative D call TRBD1 (6 bases). Germline V gene data show CDR1 as ENHRY and CDR2 as SYGVKD. The V end lost 6 bases, the J end lost 4 bases, and 9 bases lay between the germline ends. CDR3 length equals 13 residues. The CDR3 DNA follows: TGTGCCATCAGCACAGGGTTCACCGGGGAGCTGTTTTTT. This gives the protein CAISTGFTGELFF.

This clonotype has a count of ten or more. The chain joins TRBV7-2 to TRBJ2-7, with D possibly TRBD2 on 6 matching bases. CDR3 length equals 15 residues. Germline V CDR1 and CDR2: SGHTA, FQGNSA. V lost 1 base to trimming and J lost 4 bases, with 14 bases between them. The CDR3 region is CASSLELRGQYEQYF. The CDR3 nucleotides read TGTGCCAGCAGCTTAGAATTGCGGGGCCAGTACGAGCAGTACTTC. The complete variable domain, with remaining parts taken from reference TRBV7-2 and TRBJ2-7, reads GAGVSQSPSNKVTEKGKDVELRCDPISGHTALYWYRQSLGQGLEFLIYFQGNSAPDKSGLPSDRFSAERTGGSVSTLTIQRTQQEDSAVYLCASSLELRGQYEQYFGPGTRLTVT.

V is TRBV20-1 and J is TRBJ2-5; 7 bases align to TRBD1. The V gene's germline CDR1 is DFQATT and CDR2 SNEGSKA (reference sequence). The CDR3 loop spans 15 amino acids. V was clipped by 0 bases and J by 1 base; unmatched bases: 5. The DNA for the CDR3 is TGCAGTGCTAGAGATCTCAGGGGGAGCCAAGAGACCCAGTACTTC. Its protein is CSARDLRGSQETQYF.

This clonotype was counted at least ten times. This chain uses TRBV5-4 with TRBJ2-5; TRBD1 matches at 8 bases. After removal of 1 base from V and 5 bases from J, the junction contained 4 bases not matched to a gene. In germline, CDR1 is SGHNT, CDR2 YYREEE (reference sequence). This CDR3 contains 14 residues. The DNA for the CDR3 is TGTGCCAGCAGCTTGAAGACAGGGGTGGAGACCCAGTACTTC. Protein product: CASSLKTGVETQYF.

This clonotype came up a few times. The V gene is TRBV19, the J gene TRBJ2-5; no clear D. The germline V gene has CDR1 LNHDA and CDR2 SQIVND (reference sequence). V lost 10 bases, J lost 2 bases, and 5 bases lay in between. CDR3 size: 10 residues. The CDR3 sequence: CATSQETQYF. CDR3 nucleotides: TGTGCCACCTCGCAAGAGACCCAGTACTTC.

This clonotype was counted many times. The rearrangement joins TRBV6-1 to TRBJ2-3, with TRBD2 identical over 9 bases. The CDR3 is 14 residues long. V shed 7 bases, J shed 0 bases, and the junction held 2 bases outside the gene matches. Per germline, CDR1 MNHNS and CDR2 SASEGT. Written as DNA, the CDR3 is TGTGCCAGCAACAGCGGGAGGAGCACAGATACGCAGTATTTT. This gives the protein CASNSGRSTDTQYF.

This clonotype was seen many times. The chain carries TRBV7-9 and TRBJ2-1; 15 bases fit TRBD2. This CDR3 comprises 14 residues. Germline V CDR1 and CDR2: SEHNR, FQNEAQ (reference sequence). After removal of 5 bases from V and 11 bases from J, the junction contained 4 bases not matched to a gene. The DNA of the CDR3 is TGTGCCAGCAGCCGGACTAGCGGGAGGGGTAAGCAGTTCTTC. It yields the protein CASSRTSGRGKQFF.

Many counts were recorded for this clonotype. This rearrangement joins TRBV5-1 to TRBJ2-1; a possible D gene is TRBD1 (6 bases). V gave up 0 bases and J gave up 8 bases, with 12 bases separating them. Germline V gene data show CDR1 as SGHRS and CDR2 as YFSETQ. The CDR3 sequence is 14 residues long. CDR3 bases: TGCGCCAGCAGCTTGGAGGGGGTGGACGATGAGCAGTTCTTC. Its translation: CASSLEGVDDEQFF.

In this sample, this clonotype turned up many times. The V and J genes are TRBV28 and TRBJ2-7; 14 positions match TRBD2. Unmatched junction bases numbered 4, after V lost 8 bases and J lost 4 bases. Per germline, CDR1 MDHEN and CDR2 SYDVKM. This CDR3 comprises 14 residues. CDR3 coding DNA: TGTGCCAGCCTCGGGACTAGCGGGAGTTACGAGCAGTACTTC. Translation: CASLGTSGSYEQYF.

This clonotype was recorded many times. The CDR3 DNA reads TGTGCCACCAGCAGAGCCTTAACCGGGACTGAATCTTATGGCTACACCTTC. Translation gives CATSRALTGTESYGYTF. The chain combines TRBV15 with TRBJ1-2; tentative D call: TRBD1 (5 bases). Germline loops: CDR1 LNHNV, CDR2 YYDKDF (reference sequence). Trimming took off 1 base at V and 5 bases at J, with 20 bases between the two ends. The length of the CDR3 is 17 residues.

A remark on this clonotype: This may stem from a read error, because a much larger clone lies one nucleotide away. The rearrangement joins TRBV20-1 to TRBJ2-7; weak D call: TRBD2 (6 bases). Germline loops: CDR1 DFQATT, CDR2 SNEGSKA (reference sequence). The CDR3 spans 15 residues. V was trimmed by 4 bases and J by 0 bases, leaving 16 bases between them. Here the CDR3 reads CSAIPRDCYSYEQYF. CDR3 in DNA: TGCAGTGCTATTCCCCGGGACTGCTACTCCTACGAGCAGTACTTC.

This clonotype was found many times. CDR3 amino acids: CSASTDRVGGYTF. CDR3 DNA sequence: TGCAGTGCTAGTACGGACAGGGTGGGGGGCTACACCTTC. The chain carries TRBV20-1 and TRBJ1-2; 8 bases map to TRBD1. Losses at the gene ends were 3 bases for V and 8 bases for J; bases not matched to a gene: 8. This CDR3 region has 13 residues. Germline V gene lookup returns CDR1 DFQATT and CDR2 SNEGSKA (reference sequence).

V and J are TRBV20-1 and TRBJ2-7; TRBD1 aligns across 9 bases. Looked up from germline, CDR1 is DFQATT and CDR2 is SNEGSKA (reference sequence). V shed 5 bases and J 6 bases; nucleotides not matched to a gene: 26. The CDR3 contains 19 residues. The CDR3 region has the DNA TGCAGTGCTTTCGGACCGGGACAGGGTCCGGTAGGAGCGGCTACCGAGCAGTACTTC. Encoded protein: CSAFGPGQGPVGAATEQYF.

This clonotype was recorded a few times. This chain links TRBV19 with TRBJ1-2; a weak D match, TRBD1 (6 bases). The V end lost 5 bases, the J end lost 4 bases, and 14 bases lay between the germline ends. Germline V gives CDR1 LNHDA, CDR2 SQIVND (reference sequence). This CDR3 is 14 amino acids long. The CDR3 coding sequence is TGTGCCAGTAGTGACCTCGGGACAAGCTATGGCTACACCTTC. Translation: CASSDLGTSYGYTF.